The rows below give T cell receptor beta chains drawn from one sample of a study of OX40 agonist ivuxolimab in advanced cancers. The table came from immunoSEQ multiplex PCR; TCRdb's copy has only in-frame clones and leaves some out. The data show 40,000 to 55,000 clones, less than 90% seen once. The sample was CD4+ or CD8+ T cells sorted from blood, taken in a trial of the OX40 agonist ivuxolimab. The receptor set was obtained from an adult with an advanced solid tumor such as melanoma, head and neck, liver or kidney cancer. CDR3s include the opening cysteine and the closing phenylalanine or tryptophan. Fields, in order: CDR3 protein, clone size, V gene, CDR3 length. For some rows the clone size is stated as once, few or many, or as a class when expanded; others skip it.

CAWNEQAGNTIYF | NA | TRBV30 | 13
CASSYYRGQETQYF | NA | TRBV5-1 | 14
CASSPGLDEQYF | NA | TRBV18 | 12
CASSPRGGGSTDTQYF | NA | TRBV7-2 | 16
CASSVGTGERPLHF | NA | TRBV7-2 | 14
CASSDPGAAYGYTF | NA | TRBV5-1 | 14
CASSSPGRRRTGELFF | NA | TRBV7-6 | 16
CASTLTRPGANVLTF | NA | TRBV6-5 | 15
CASSITGGVVQETQYF | NA | TRBV19 | 16
CASGGAPMLYEQYF | NA | TRBV27 | 14
CASRRGSAYGYTF | NA | TRBV19 | 13
CAISATGIQGMDSNQPQHF | NA | TRBV10-3 | 19
CASSIRTVEGGYTF | NA | TRBV21-1 | 14
CASSLDLQRGLKSYTF | few | TRBV5-1 | 16
CASSLDRGGNQPQHF | NA | TRBV7-9 | 15
CASSRVPRQALYGYTF | NA | TRBV18 | 16
CASGLATGRAFF | NA | TRBV12-5 | 12
CASRTGTTQYF | NA | TRBV28 | 11
CASSLEGVYQETQYF | NA | TRBV5-4 | 15
CASSEYQSYGYTF | NA | TRBV25-1 | 13
CASSSPAGSGGETQYF | NA | TRBV5-1 | 16
CASSLGTAFEAFF | NA | TRBV5-4 | 13
CAISESRGRGSGANVLTF | NA | TRBV10-3 | 18
CASSLGPTGLEKLFF | NA | TRBV5-1 | 15
CASSLEVQNEKLFF | NA | TRBV5-1 | 14
CASSPDRGGRWEQYF | NA | TRBV11-2 | 15
CASSLVQRNEKLFF | NA | TRBV5-6 | 14
CASSEMVLGQGGRGEQFF | NA | TRBV6-1 | 18
CAGASSKNEQFF | NA | TRBV9 | 12
CASSLDLAGGSYNEQFF | NA | TRBV11-2 | 17
CASSLSGGGTEAFF | NA | TRBV5-8 | 14
CASSNLRGHGYTF | few | TRBV5-1 | 13
CASSLGGLGQETQYF | once | TRBV5-4 | 15
CASSQTGTISYEQYF | NA | TRBV4-1 | 15
CASSLQGETQYF | NA | TRBV19 | 12
CASRMTRTANTEAFF | NA | TRBV28 | 15
CASSLNTGGNSPLHF | NA | TRBV7-2 | 15
CAWSVISYTEAFF | NA | TRBV30 | 13
CASGLDTSTDTQYF | NA | TRBV12-5 | 14
CASSKSPGTMDTEAFF | NA | TRBV21-1 | 16
CASSSGQGERNEQFF | NA | TRBV7-3 | 15
CASSESPASETQYF | NA | TRBV2 | 14
CASTPGQVDSPLHF | NA | TRBV9 | 14
CASSPDYQETQYF | NA | TRBV7-8 | 13
CASSFSRGNTEAFF | NA | TRBV5-1 | 14
CSARVPQNTEAFF | NA | TRBV29-1 | 13
CASSERQGYSNQPQHF | few | TRBV2 | 16
CASSTGDANYGYTF | NA | TRBV19 | 14
CAWSGTGYEQYF | once | TRBV30 | 12
CASTTGLQKTLFF | once | TRBV28 | 13
CASSVRRGQLNTEAFF | few | TRBV10-2 | 16
CASSLWRGSYNEQFF | NA | TRBV7-3 | 15
CASTSPGLQSAEQYF | NA | TRBV28 | 15
CASSLGGGATRDTEAFF | NA | TRBV5-4 | 17
CASSYGFTEAFF | once | TRBV6-5 | 12